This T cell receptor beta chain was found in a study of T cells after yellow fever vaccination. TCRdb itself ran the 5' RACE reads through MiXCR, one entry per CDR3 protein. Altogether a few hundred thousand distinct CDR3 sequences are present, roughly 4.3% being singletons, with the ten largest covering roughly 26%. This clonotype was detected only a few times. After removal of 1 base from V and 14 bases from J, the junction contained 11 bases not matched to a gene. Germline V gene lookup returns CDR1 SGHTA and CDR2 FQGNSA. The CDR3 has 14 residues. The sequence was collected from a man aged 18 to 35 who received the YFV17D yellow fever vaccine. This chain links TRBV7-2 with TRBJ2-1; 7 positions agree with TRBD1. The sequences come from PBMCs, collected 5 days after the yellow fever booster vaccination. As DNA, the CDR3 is TGTGCCAGCAGCTTAGGGCAGGGGGTTTGGCGGGAGTTCTTC. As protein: CASSLGQGVWREFF.